Below are 8 T cell receptor beta chains sequenced from a single sample in a study of OX40 agonist ivuxolimab in advanced cancers. The receptor library was made with the immunoSEQ multiplex PCR assay. TCRdb's version of the immuneACCESS table is confined to in-frame rearrangements and falls short of the full clone set. An unresolved V gene accounts for under half of the shortfall where checked; the remainder is of unknown origin. The sample contains roughly 99,000 clones, 80% to 95% of them found a single time. The ten largest clonotypes hold approximately 1.1% of the sample. The material sequenced was CD4+ or CD8+ T cells sorted from blood, taken in a trial of the OX40 agonist ivuxolimab. The receptors derive from an adult with an advanced solid tumor such as melanoma, head and neck, liver or kidney cancer.

The chain recombines TRBV5-6 with TRBJ1-5; unclear D gene. The CDR3 runs to 13 residues. Trimming pared 0 bases from V and 6 bases from J, leaving 7 bases between. Looked up from germline, CDR1 is SGHDT and CDR2 is YYEEEE. CDR3 residues: CASSLGAGQPQHF. CDR3 DNA sequence: TGTGCCAGCAGCTTGGGGGCAGGTCAGCCCCAGCATTTT.

The V and J genes are TRBV14 and TRBJ1-1, with 8 bases that match TRBD1. The CDR3 runs 14 residues. The germline CDR1 and CDR2 sequences are SGHDN and FVKESK. With V trimmed by 3 bases and J by 3 bases, 3 bases remained unmatched. The CDR3 region has the DNA TGTGCCAGCAGCCACAACAGGGGGTACACTGAAGCTTTCTTT. Translating gives CASSHNRGYTEAFF.

This chain joins TRBV19 and TRBJ1-5, with TRBD1 matching 9 bases. The CDR3 loop spans 14 amino acids. The ends lost 7 bases at V and 3 bases at J; junction bases unmatched: 4. Germline CDR1 LNHDA, CDR2 SQIVND (reference sequence). This CDR3 reads CASMGQGHNQPQHF. CDR3 bases: TGTGCCAGTATGGGACAGGGTCACAATCAGCCCCAGCATTTT.

This chain links TRBV19 with TRBJ1-1; TRBD1 matches 12 bases. Germline V lookup: CDR1 LNHDA, CDR2 SQIVND (reference sequence). The junction had 4 bases not matched to a gene; V was cut back by 9 bases and J by 5 bases. CDR3 length equals 13 residues. The CDR3 here is CASRDRGLTEAFF. CDR3 nucleotides: TGTGCCAGCCGGGACAGGGGGCTTACTGAAGCTTTCTTT.

The chain carries TRBV5-4 and TRBJ2-4; tentative D call: TRBD1 (5 bases). Germline CDR1 is SGHNT and CDR2 is YYREEE (reference sequence). Trimming left V 0 bases short and J 6 bases short, with 7 bases between. The CDR3 has 13 amino acids. The CDR3 sequence is CASSLDRPNIQYF. CDR3 bases: TGTGCCAGCAGCTTGGACAGGCCAAACATTCAGTACTTC. Combining the CDR3 with reference TRBV5-4 and TRBJ2-4 gives the whole variable domain ETGVTQSPTHLIKTRGQQVTLRCSSQSGHNTVSWYQQALGQGPQFIFQYYREEENGRGNFPPRFSGLQFPNYSSELNVNALELDDSALYLCASSLDRPNIQYFGAGTRLSVL.

This CDR3 is CASSQDPAGKNEKLFF. CDR3 DNA: TGTGCCAGCAGCCAAGATCCCGCAGGGAAGAATGAAAAACTGTTTTTT. The gene calls are TRBV4-2 and TRBJ1-4, with TRBD1 as a possible D gene (5 bases). Germline V gives CDR1 LGHNA, CDR2 YNFKEQ. V shed 0 bases and J shed 5 bases, with 13 bases lying between them. The CDR3 loop spans 16 amino acids.

The chain carries TRBV7-2 and TRBJ2-7, with TRBD2 matching 9 bases. The CDR3 length is 15 residues. From germline, CDR1 is SGHTA and CDR2 FQGNSA. V shed 4 bases and J 5 bases; nucleotides not matched to a gene: 9. The CDR3 DNA reads TGTGCCAGCAGCTACGGGACTAGCAGGACCCACGAGCAGTACTTC. Translation: CASSYGTSRTHEQYF.

The CDR3 DNA sequence: TGTGCCAGCAGCTTAGAGACTAGATCCACAGATACGCAGTATTTT. Its protein is CASSLETRSTDTQYF. This chain joins TRBV7-8 and TRBJ2-3; TRBD2 is a possible D gene (6 bases). This CDR3 region has 15 residues. Germline V gene sequence: CDR1 SGHVS, CDR2 FQNEAQ. V gave up 1 base and J gave up 2 bases, with 10 bases separating them.